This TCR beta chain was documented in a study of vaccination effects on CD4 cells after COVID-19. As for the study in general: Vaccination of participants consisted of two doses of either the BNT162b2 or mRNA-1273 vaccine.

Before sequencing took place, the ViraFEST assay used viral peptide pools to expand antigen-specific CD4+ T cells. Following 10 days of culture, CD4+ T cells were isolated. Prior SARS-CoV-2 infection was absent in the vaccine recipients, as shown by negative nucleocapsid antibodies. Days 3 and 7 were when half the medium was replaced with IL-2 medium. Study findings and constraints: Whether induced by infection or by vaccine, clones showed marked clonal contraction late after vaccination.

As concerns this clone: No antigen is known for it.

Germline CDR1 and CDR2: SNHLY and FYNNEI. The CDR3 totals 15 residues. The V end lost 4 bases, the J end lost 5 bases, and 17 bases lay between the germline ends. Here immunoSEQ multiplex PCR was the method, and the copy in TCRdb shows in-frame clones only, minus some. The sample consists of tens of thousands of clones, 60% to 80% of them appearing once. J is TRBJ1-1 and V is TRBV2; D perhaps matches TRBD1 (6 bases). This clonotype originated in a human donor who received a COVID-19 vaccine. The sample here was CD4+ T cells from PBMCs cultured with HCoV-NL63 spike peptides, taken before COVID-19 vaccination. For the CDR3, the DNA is TGTGCCAGCAGTGGAATACAGGGAGTAGGGACTGAAGCTTTCTTT. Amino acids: CASSGIQGVGTEAFF.